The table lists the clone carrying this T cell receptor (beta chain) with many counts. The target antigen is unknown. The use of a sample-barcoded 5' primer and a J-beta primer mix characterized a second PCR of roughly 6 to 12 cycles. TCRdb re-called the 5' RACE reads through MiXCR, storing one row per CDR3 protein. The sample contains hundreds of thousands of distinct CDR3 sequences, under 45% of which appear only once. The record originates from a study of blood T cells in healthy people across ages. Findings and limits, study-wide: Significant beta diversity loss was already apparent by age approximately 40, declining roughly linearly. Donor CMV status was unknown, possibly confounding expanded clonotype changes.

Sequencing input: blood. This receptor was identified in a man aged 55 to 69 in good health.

As DNA, the CDR3 is TGTGCCAGCAGTTTATCTAACTATGGCTACACCTTC. Protein: CASSLSNYGYTF. The chain couples TRBV12-3 or TRBV12-4 to TRBJ1-2; no clear D gene. The CDR3 is 12 amino acids. V was cut by 2 bases and J by 0 bases, with 1 base left in between.